This passage covers 29 T cell receptor beta chains from one sample sequenced in a study of T cell responses to AZD1222 COVID-19 vaccine. Profiling relied on immunoSEQ multiplex PCR, and the TCRdb table lists in-frame clones only, not all of them. The sample contains about 78,000 clones, roughly nine tenths of which appear only once. Specimen: peripheral blood, collected on day 0 of AZD1222 vaccination. The receptors originated from an adult in good health.

The chain recombines TRBV5-1 with TRBJ2-7, with 7 bases aligning to TRBD1. The CDR3 consists of 16 residues. From germline, CDR1 is SGHRS and CDR2 YFSETQ. The V segment lost 3 bases and the J segment 1 base; nucleotides outside the gene matches: 10. Written as DNA, the CDR3 is TGCGCCAGCAGCTCACAGGTGGCAGGGGGATCCTACGAGCAGTACTTC. This translates into CASSSQVAGGSYEQYF.

This chain links TRBV9 with TRBJ1-5; TRBD1 aligns across 8 bases. Trimming removed 5 bases from V and 2 bases from J; junction bases left unmatched: 12. The CDR3 has 17 amino acids. Looked up from germline, CDR1 is SGDLS and CDR2 is YYNGEE. The CDR3 protein is CASSREAGGAGNQPQHF. The DNA of the CDR3 is TGTGCCAGCAGTCGCGAGGCAGGGGGCGCTGGCAATCAGCCCCAGCATTTT.

This chain connects TRBV11-3 to TRBJ1-1; D perhaps matches TRBD1 (6 bases). Germline CDR1 SGHNT, CDR2 YENEEA. The length of the CDR3 is 15 residues. V was trimmed by 0 bases and J by 0 bases, leaving 8 bases between them. The CDR3 nucleotides are TGTGCCAGCAGCTTAGAAGGACAGATGAACACTGAAGCTTTCTTT. This translates into CASSLEGQMNTEAFF.

The chain carries TRBV10-2 and TRBJ2-5; 8 nucleotides agree with TRBD2. CDR3 length: 16 amino acids. V was pared by 4 bases and J by 4 bases, with 11 bases of the junction left unmatched. Per germline, CDR1 WSHSY and CDR2 SAAADI. DNA for the CDR3: TGCGCCAGCAGTGCAGAAGCGGGAGTGGGCAGAGAGACCCAGTACTTC. Its protein is CASSAEAGVGRETQYF.

This sequence joins TRBV24-1 and TRBJ1-1, with D perhaps matching TRBD1 (5 bases). Germline CDR1 and CDR2: KGHDR and SFDVKD. The CDR3 runs 14 residues. Trimming left V 3 bases short and J 5 bases short, with 12 bases between. This chain's CDR3 is CATSDQNGGTEAFF. CDR3 coding DNA: TGTGCCACCAGTGATCAGAACGGGGGGACTGAAGCTTTCTTT.

This chain links TRBV4-2 with TRBJ2-2, with TRBD2 identical over 8 bases. The length of the CDR3 is 18 residues. Germline V gene data show CDR1 as LGHNA and CDR2 as YNFKEQ. With 3 bases clipped from V and 7 bases from J, the junction kept 16 bases outside the gene matches. DNA of the CDR3: TGTGCCAGCAGCCATGCGGGCCTAGCGGGCGAGCGGAGCGGGGAGCTGTTTTTT. It translates to CASSHAGLAGERSGELFF.

The chain uses TRBV14 and TRBJ1-1; TRBD1 matches 9 bases. Trimming took 6 bases from V and 1 from J; bases not matched to a gene: 3. The CDR3 covers 14 residues. Germline CDR1 SGHDN, CDR2 FVKESK. CDR3 loop: CASSLTGGNTEAFF. Here the CDR3 DNA reads TGTGCCAGCAGTTTGACAGGGGGGAACACTGAAGCTTTCTTT.

The chain joins TRBV30 to TRBJ1-1; no reliable D call. This CDR3 region has 12 residues. V dropped 1 base and J dropped 3 bases, with 6 bases sitting between them. CDR1 is GTSNPN, CDR2 SVGIG, per germline (reference sequence). The chain's CDR3 is CAWSGGDTEAFF. For the CDR3, the DNA is TGTGCCTGGAGTGGCGGAGACACTGAAGCTTTCTTT. Drawing the rest from reference TRBV30 and TRBJ1-1, the complete variable domain is SQTIHQWPATLVQPVGSPLSLECTVEGTSNPNLYWYRQAAGRGLQLLFYSVGIGQISSEVPQNLSASRPQDRQFILSSKKLLLSDSGFYLCAWSGGDTEAFFGQGTRLTVV.

This chain links TRBV6-4 with TRBJ2-1, with 7 bases fitting TRBD1. The trim removed 0 bases at V and 8 bases at J, leaving 7 bases unmatched. The germline CDR1 and CDR2 sequences are MRHNA and SNTAGT. CDR3 length: 15 amino acids. Here the CDR3 reads CASSDSGRGRDEQFF. The DNA of the CDR3 is TGTGCCAGCAGTGACTCGGGAAGGGGGCGAGATGAGCAGTTCTTC.

This clone has just a few counts. The chain links TRBV9 to TRBJ2-3; 14 bases map to TRBD2. CDR1 and CDR2 (germline): SGDLS, YYNGEE. The CDR3 consists of 16 residues. J gave up 4 bases and V 4 bases, and 5 bases lay outside the gene matches. The CDR3: CASSPGLAGVADTQYF. DNA of the CDR3: TGTGCCAGCAGCCCGGGACTAGCGGGAGTGGCAGATACGCAGTATTTT. Variable domain in full (rest from reference TRBV9 and TRBJ2-3): DSGVTQTPKHLITATGQRVTLRCSPRSGDLSVYWYQQSLDQGLQFLIQYYNGEERAKGNILERFSAQQFPDLHSELNLSSLELGDSALYFCASSPGLAGVADTQYFGPGTRLTVL.

The chain joins TRBV18 to TRBJ1-4; maybe TRBD1 (6 bases). The CDR3 has 17 amino acids. Germline lookup yields CDR1 KGHSH and CDR2 LQKENI. Trimming shortened V by 1 base and J by 8 bases, and 20 bases separated the two germline ends. Here the CDR3 reads CASSPRRIGPGEEKLFF. CDR3 in DNA: TGTGCCAGCTCACCACGTCGAATCGGGCCAGGGGAGGAAAAACTGTTTTTT. Filled out from reference TRBV18 and TRBJ1-4, the complete variable domain reads NAGVMQNPRHLVRRRGQEARLRCSPMKGHSHVYWYRQLPEEGLKFMVYLQKENIIDESGMPKERFSAEFPKEGPSILRIQQVVRGDSAAYFCASSPRRIGPGEEKLFFGSGTQLSVL.

The chain combines TRBV7-9 with TRBJ2-1, with 7 bases that match TRBD2. V dropped 4 bases and J dropped 6; count of bases not matched to a gene: 12. Germline V gene data show CDR1 as SEHNR and CDR2 as FQNEAQ (reference sequence). The CDR3 is 16 amino acids. Here the CDR3 DNA reads TGTGCCAGCAGCTCCCAAACGGGGGGAACAATCAATGAGCAGTTCTTC. It encodes CASSSQTGGTINEQFF. The variable domain in full, completed from reference TRBV7-9 and TRBJ2-1, reads DTGVSQNPRHKITKRGQNVTFRCDPISEHNRLYWYRQTLGQGPEFLTYFQNEAQLEKSRLLSDRFSAERPKGSFSTLEIQRTEQGDSAMYLCASSSQTGGTINEQFFGPGTRLTVL.

V usage is TRBV27 and J usage is TRBJ2-5; tentatively, D is TRBD2 (8 bases). Trimming took 2 bases from V and 1 from J, leaving 14 bases between them. The CDR3 is 16 residues long. Germline V gene sequence: CDR1 MNHEY, CDR2 SMNVEV (reference sequence). The chain's CDR3 is CASSLTGRGPQETQYF. In DNA, the CDR3 is TGTGCCAGCAGTTTAACCGGGAGGGGGCCCCAAGAGACCCAGTACTTC.

This clone was counted between two and nine times. The rearrangement joins TRBV19 to TRBJ1-1; D is undetermined. From germline, CDR1 is LNHDA and CDR2 SQIVND (reference sequence). This CDR3 has 15 residues. V shed 1 base and J shed 0 bases, with 9 bases lying between them. CDR3 nucleotide sequence: TGTGCCAGTAGTATAGGCAGATCGATGAACACTGAAGCTTTCTTT. Translation gives CASSIGRSMNTEAFF. Combining the CDR3 with reference TRBV19 and TRBJ1-1 gives the whole variable domain DGGITQSPKYLFRKEGQNVTLSCEQNLNHDAMYWYRQDPGQGLRLIYYSQIVNDFQKGDIAEGYSVSREKKESFPLTVTSAQKNPTAFYLCASSIGRSMNTEAFFGQGTRLTVV.

V gene TRBV10-3 combines with J gene TRBJ2-7; 11 bases align to TRBD2. V lost 2 bases to trimming and J lost 0 bases; unmatched junction nucleotides: 0. Germline CDR1 is ENHRY and CDR2 is SYGVKD. The CDR3 is made up of 15 amino acids. For the CDR3, the DNA is TGTGCCATCAGTGAGGGGACTAGCGGCTCCTACGAGCAGTACTTC. Translation gives CAISEGTSGSYEQYF.

The chain has TRBV29-1 and TRBJ1-5, with 9 bases fitting TRBD1. This CDR3 contains 14 residues. Germline V gives CDR1 SQVTM, CDR2 ANQGSEA. Unmatched junction bases numbered 4, after V lost 6 bases and J lost 1 base. The CDR3: CSVGTGPSNQPQHF. The DNA of the CDR3 is TGCAGCGTGGGGACAGGGCCAAGCAATCAGCCCCAGCATTTT.

This chain uses TRBV4-1 with TRBJ1-1, with 7 bases that match TRBD1. The CDR3 is 15 amino acids. V lost 4 bases, J lost 2 bases, and 7 bases stayed unmatched. The V gene's germline CDR1 is MGHRA and CDR2 YSYEKL. CDR3 nucleotide sequence: TGCGCCAGCAGCCCAAGGGACAGATCTAACACTGAAGCTTTCTTT. Translating it yields CASSPRDRSNTEAFF.

V is TRBV10-3 and J is TRBJ1-1; no firm D call. Germline loops: CDR1 ENHRY, CDR2 SYGVKD. V dropped 2 bases and J dropped 4 bases, with 8 bases sitting between them. This CDR3 spans 13 amino acids. CDR3 nucleotides: TGTGCCATCAGTGAGCTTACGGGCACTGAAGCTTTCTTT. The encoded protein is CAISELTGTEAFF.

The chain carries TRBV7-6 and TRBJ2-3; 11 bases align to TRBD2. The CDR3 is 17 amino acids. The germline gives CDR1 SGHVS, CDR2 FNYEAQ. The trim removed 3 bases at V and 4 bases at J, leaving 9 bases unmatched. The DNA for the CDR3 is TGTGCCAGCAGCTTCCTAGCGGGAGGTAGTTTTGCAGATACGCAGTATTTT. The encoded protein is CASSFLAGGSFADTQYF.

This chain links TRBV6-5 with TRBJ2-3; the D is unclear. The V gene lost 6 bases and the J gene lost 0 bases, with 13 bases spanning the gap. CDR1 and CDR2 (germline): MNHEY, SVGAGI. The CDR3 loop spans 15 amino acids. CDR3 in amino acids: CASSTADTSTDTQYF. The CDR3 nucleotides read TGTGCCAGCAGCACCGCCGATACTAGCACAGATACGCAGTATTTT.

This chain joins TRBV5-1 and TRBJ2-3; 12 nucleotides match TRBD2. V was clipped by 4 bases and J by 4 bases; unmatched bases: 4. Germline V lookup: CDR1 SGHRS, CDR2 YFSETQ. This CDR3 has 15 residues. Written as DNA, the CDR3 is TGCGCCAGCAGCCTAGCGGGAGGGCGGGCAGATACGCAGTATTTT. Its translation is CASSLAGGRADTQYF.

This chain uses TRBV27 with TRBJ2-1, with 9 bases matching TRBD2. The CDR3 is 14 residues long. CDR1 is MNHEY, CDR2 SMNVEV, per germline (reference sequence). V dropped 2 bases and J dropped 4; count of bases not matched to a gene: 0. CDR3: CASSLAGGYNEQFF. CDR3 coding DNA: TGTGCCAGCAGTTTAGCGGGAGGGTACAATGAGCAGTTCTTC.

The chain recombines TRBV30 with TRBJ2-1; D unresolved. The CDR3 runs 12 residues. Between the trimmed V and J ends, which lost 1 base and 5 bases, there was a span of 6 bases. Germline V CDR1 and CDR2: GTSNPN, SVGIG (reference sequence). The CDR3, as DNA: TGTGCCTGGAGTGGGAAGAACAATGAGCAGTTCTTC. This codes for CAWSGKNNEQFF.

The chain couples TRBV28 to TRBJ2-1, with 8 nucleotides matching TRBD2. CDR1 and CDR2 (germline): MDHEN, SYDVKM. The CDR3 spans 16 residues. The trim removed 0 bases at V and 7 bases at J, leaving 8 bases unmatched. CDR3 nucleotides: TGTGCCAGCAGTTTATGGGGGAAAAGCGGGAGAAATGAGCAGTTCTTC. Its protein is CASSLWGKSGRNEQFF.

In the case of this clone: An end of the junction differs from the germline gene, which may be a read error. This rearrangement joins TRBV10-1 to TRBJ2-5, with no clear D. This CDR3 comprises 15 residues. From germline, CDR1 is WNHNN and CDR2 SYGVQD (reference sequence). The CDR3 sequence is CASSDPRTDQGTQYF. The DNA for the CDR3 is TGCGCCAGCAGTGATCCGAGGACGGACCAAGGGACCCAGTACTTC.

This clone was observed a handful of times. The chain is built from TRBV19 and TRBJ2-5; 7 bases are a match to TRBD1. This CDR3 is 14 amino acids long. The V and J ends lost 4 bases and 4 bases, in that order; junction bases with no gene match: 6. Germline CDR1 reads LNHDA; CDR2 reads SQIVND (reference sequence). The CDR3 here is CASSTRDRRETQYF. The CDR3 coding sequence is TGTGCCAGTAGTACCCGGGACAGACGAGAGACCCAGTACTTC. Supplemented by reference TRBV19 and TRBJ2-5, the full variable domain reads DGGITQSPKYLFRKEGQNVTLSCEQNLNHDAMYWYRQDPGQGLRLIYYSQIVNDFQKGDIAEGYSVSREKKESFPLTVTSAQKNPTAFYLCASSTRDRRETQYFGPGTRLLVL.

This chain uses TRBV7-9 with TRBJ1-1; D is unclear. Per the germline V gene, CDR1 is SEHNR and CDR2 is FQNEAQ (reference sequence). V shed 3 bases and J shed 1 base, with 6 bases lying between them. The length of the CDR3 is 13 residues. Here the CDR3 reads CASSFGPNTEAFF. Here the CDR3 DNA reads TGTGCCAGCAGCTTCGGGCCGAACACTGAAGCTTTCTTT.

Worth noting for this clone: Germline and junction disagree at one end, which may indicate a read error. CDR3 amino acids: CSSSIDVLAEAFF. The DNA for the CDR3 is TGCAGTTCTAGTATCGATGTACTGGCTGAAGCTTTCTTT. The chain carries TRBV20-1 and TRBJ1-1; unclear D gene. There are 13 residues in the CDR3. Per germline, CDR1 DFQATT and CDR2 SNEGSKA (reference sequence).

The chain uses TRBV5-1 and TRBJ2-1, with D perhaps TRBD2 (5 bases). CDR1 is SGHRS and CDR2 is YFSETQ in the germline V gene. V lost 2 bases to trimming and J lost 7 bases, with 13 bases between them. The CDR3 covers 14 residues. Written as DNA, the CDR3 is TGCGCCAGCAGCTTTGAGGGCCCGGGGAATGAGCAGTTCTTC. Translating gives CASSFEGPGNEQFF.